In its sample, the clone carrying this TCR beta chain was seen once. Its antigen is undetermined. The time point: week 47, end of study. The content of each vaccine dose was 300 ug of mutant IDH1 20-mer peptide, and topical imiquimod accompanied it. In weeks 1, 3, 5, 7, 11, 15, 19 and 23, patients were vaccinated. The study enrolled donors with new WHO grade 3 or 4 IDH1-mutant, ATRX-lost astrocytomas. V dropped 5 bases and J dropped 8 bases, with 9 bases sitting between them. Germline CDR1 is SGHNT and CDR2 is YENEEA. The CDR3 sequence is 12 residues long. The entry originates in a study of a mutant IDH1 vaccine in newly diagnosed glioma. Background on the study: Commencement of vaccination occurred 4-6 weeks following radiotherapy alone, or concurrently with temozolomide cycles. The timing of visit V12 was week 35, and that of visit V13 was week 47.

Generated by immunoSEQ multiplex PCR, the TCRdb table keeps only in-frame clones and is missing some. Of tens of thousands of clones detected, roughly 80% appear once; the ten largest clones hold about 3%. Here the sequenced sample was PBMCs, taken from a glioma patient whose treatment included an IDH1 peptide vaccine. This rearrangement joins TRBV11-3 to TRBJ2-2; no clear D. The clonotype comes from a middle-aged man with glioma. This chain's CDR3 is CASSIVGGELFF. The CDR3 region has the DNA TGTGCCAGCAGCATAGTGGGTGGGGAGCTGTTTTTT.